There are a few counts of the clone carrying this T cell receptor (beta chain). Its antigen is as yet unknown. V shed 4 bases and J shed 3 bases, with 4 bases lying between them. This CDR3 spans 11 amino acids. Germline V gives CDR1 LNHDA, CDR2 SQIVND (reference sequence). This entry belongs to a study of T cell responses to AZD1222 COVID-19 vaccine. Findings of the study overall: Compared with day 0, the breadth and depth of the Spike-specific TCR repertoire rose significantly after two doses of AZD1222. Most donors were white British and more were female, and clonal diversity was possibly underestimated. CD4 TCRs associated with vaccination spanned spike, dominating at 160-218 and 743-854. The study reported that nearly half of spike-specific TCRs target unmutated variant regions.

Generated by immunoSEQ multiplex PCR, the TCRdb table keeps only in-frame clones and is missing some. This sample yields 98,000 or so clones, of which around 90% are seen a single time; 7% to 10% belongs to the top ten. The sample in question was peripheral blood, obtained on day 0 of AZD1222 vaccination. The chain employs TRBV19 and TRBJ2-7; unclear D gene. The receptor was derived from an adult in good health. The CDR3 sequence is CASSNLYEQYF. As DNA, the CDR3 is TGTGCCAGTAGTAACCTCTACGAGCAGTACTTC.